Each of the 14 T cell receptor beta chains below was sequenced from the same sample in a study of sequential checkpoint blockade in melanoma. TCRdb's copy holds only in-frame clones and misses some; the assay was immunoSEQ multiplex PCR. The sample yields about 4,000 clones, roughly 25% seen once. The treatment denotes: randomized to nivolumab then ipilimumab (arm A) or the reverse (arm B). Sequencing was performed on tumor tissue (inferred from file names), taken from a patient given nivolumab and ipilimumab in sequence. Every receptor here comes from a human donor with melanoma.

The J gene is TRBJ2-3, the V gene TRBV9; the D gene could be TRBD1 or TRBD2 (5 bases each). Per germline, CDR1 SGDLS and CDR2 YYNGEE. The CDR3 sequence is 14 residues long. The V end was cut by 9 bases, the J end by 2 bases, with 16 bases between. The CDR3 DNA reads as TGTGCCACCCCCGGGGCAGTAAACACAGATACGCAGTATTTT. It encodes CATPGAVNTDTQYF.

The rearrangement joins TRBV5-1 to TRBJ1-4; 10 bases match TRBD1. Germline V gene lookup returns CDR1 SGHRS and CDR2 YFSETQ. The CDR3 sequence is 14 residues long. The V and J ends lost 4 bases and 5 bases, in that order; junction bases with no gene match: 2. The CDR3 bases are TGCGCCAGCAGCCCGGGACAGGGGAATGAAAAACTGTTTTTT. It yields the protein CASSPGQGNEKLFF. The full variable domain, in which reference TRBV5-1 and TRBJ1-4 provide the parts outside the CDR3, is KAGVTQTPRYLIKTRGQQVTLSCSPISGHRSVSWYQQTPGQGLQFLFEYFSETQRNKGNFPGRFSGRQFSNSRSEMNVSTLELGDSALYLCASSPGQGNEKLFFGSGTQLSVL.

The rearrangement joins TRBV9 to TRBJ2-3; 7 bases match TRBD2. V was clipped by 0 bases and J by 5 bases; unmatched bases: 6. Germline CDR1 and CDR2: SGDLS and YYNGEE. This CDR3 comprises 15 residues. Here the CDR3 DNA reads TGTGCCAGCAGCGTAGTGGGGGGGTCGATAGATACGCAGTATTTT. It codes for CASSVVGGSIDTQYF.

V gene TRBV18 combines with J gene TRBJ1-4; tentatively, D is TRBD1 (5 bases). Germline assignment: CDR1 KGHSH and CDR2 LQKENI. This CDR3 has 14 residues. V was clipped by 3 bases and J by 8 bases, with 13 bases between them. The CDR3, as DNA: TGTGCCAGCTCACCGGGGGATCCACGGGAAAAACTGTTTTTT. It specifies CASSPGDPREKLFF.

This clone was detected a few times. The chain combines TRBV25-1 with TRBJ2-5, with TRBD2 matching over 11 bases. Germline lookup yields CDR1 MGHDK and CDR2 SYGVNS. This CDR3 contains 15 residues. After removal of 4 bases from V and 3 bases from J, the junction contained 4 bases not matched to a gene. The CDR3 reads CASSVAGGGKETQYF. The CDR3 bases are TGTGCCAGCAGTGTAGCGGGAGGGGGGAAAGAGACCCAGTACTTC.

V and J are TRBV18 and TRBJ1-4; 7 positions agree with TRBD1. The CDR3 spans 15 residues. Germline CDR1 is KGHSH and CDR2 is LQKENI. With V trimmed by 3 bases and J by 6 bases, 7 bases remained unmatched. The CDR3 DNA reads TGTGCCAGCTCACCGCTCGGGACAGTGTATGAAAAACTGTTTTTT. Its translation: CASSPLGTVYEKLFF.

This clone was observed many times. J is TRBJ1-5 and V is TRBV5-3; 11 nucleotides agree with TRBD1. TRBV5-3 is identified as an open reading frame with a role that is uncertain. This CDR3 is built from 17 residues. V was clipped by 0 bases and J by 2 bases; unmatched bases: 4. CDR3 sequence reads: CARSLADRGLGNQPQHF. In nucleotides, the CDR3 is TGTGCCAGAAGCTTGGCGGACAGGGGGCTAGGCAATCAGCCCCAGCATTTT.

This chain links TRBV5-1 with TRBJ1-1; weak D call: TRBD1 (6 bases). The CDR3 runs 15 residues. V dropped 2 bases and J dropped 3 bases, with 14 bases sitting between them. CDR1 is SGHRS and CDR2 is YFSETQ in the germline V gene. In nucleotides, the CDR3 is TGCGCCAGCAGCTTACTAGGACAGCGTCACACTGAAGCTTTCTTT. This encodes CASSLLGQRHTEAFF.

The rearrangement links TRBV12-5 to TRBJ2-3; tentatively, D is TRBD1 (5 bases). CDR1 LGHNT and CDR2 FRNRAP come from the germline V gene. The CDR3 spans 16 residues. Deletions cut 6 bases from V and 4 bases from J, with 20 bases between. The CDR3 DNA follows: TGTGCTAGTGGGGATGAACAGGTTCCGACCGCAGATACGCAGTATTTT. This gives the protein CASGDEQVPTADTQYF.

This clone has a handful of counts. In DNA, the CDR3 is TGTGCCAGTAGTCCCCGGGACAGGGGAGTGGAGCTGTTTTTT. Translation: CASSPRDRGVELFF. J is TRBJ2-2 and V is TRBV19; the match to TRBD1 covers 10 bases. V trimming: 5 bases; J trimming: 10 bases; junction bases outside the gene matches: 7. CDR1 and CDR2 (germline): LNHDA, SQIVND (reference sequence). This CDR3 has 14 residues.

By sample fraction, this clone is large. The CDR3 loop is CASSLDPMGYNEQFF. CDR3 bases: TGTGCCAGCAGCTTAGACCCTATGGGCTACAATGAGCAGTTCTTC. The V call is TRBV11-3, the J call TRBJ2-1, with no clear D. The germline gives CDR1 SGHNT, CDR2 YENEEA. CDR3 length equals 15 residues. Trimming removed 0 bases from V and 3 bases from J, with 9 bases in between.

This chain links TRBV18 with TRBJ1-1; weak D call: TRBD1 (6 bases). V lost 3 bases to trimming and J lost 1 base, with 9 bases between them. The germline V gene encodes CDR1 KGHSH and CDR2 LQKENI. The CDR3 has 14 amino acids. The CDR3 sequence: CASSPSGENTEAFF. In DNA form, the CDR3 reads TGTGCCAGCTCACCTTCAGGGGAGAACACTGAAGCTTTCTTT.

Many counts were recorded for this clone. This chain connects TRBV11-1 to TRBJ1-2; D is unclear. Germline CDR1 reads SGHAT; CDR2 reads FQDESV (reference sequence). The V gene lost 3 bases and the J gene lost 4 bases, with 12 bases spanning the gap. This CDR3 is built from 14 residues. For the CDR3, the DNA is TGTGCCAGCAGCTTGGGAAGACTCCCCTATGGCTACACCTTC. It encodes CASSLGRLPYGYTF. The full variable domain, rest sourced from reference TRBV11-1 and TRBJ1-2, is EAEVAQSPRYKITEKSQAVAFWCDPISGHATLYWYRQILGQGPELLVQFQDESVVDDSQLPKDRFSAERLKGVDSTLKIQPAELGDSAMYLCASSLGRLPYGYTFGSGTRLTVV.

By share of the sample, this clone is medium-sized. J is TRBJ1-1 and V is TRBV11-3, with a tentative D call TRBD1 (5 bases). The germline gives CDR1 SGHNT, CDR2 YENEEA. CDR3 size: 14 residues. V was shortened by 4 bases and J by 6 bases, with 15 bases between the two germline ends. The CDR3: CASSWGLALPEAFF. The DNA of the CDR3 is TGTGCCAGCAGCTGGGGACTTGCTCTTCCTGAAGCTTTCTTT.